The following is a T cell receptor beta chain sequence with its context. This sample was included in a study of blood T cell repertoires in COVID-19. Assay used: immunoSEQ multiplex PCR; TCRdb lists only in-frame clones, some missing. This sample has 150,000 to 190,000 clones; around 83% occur once, and the top ten carry roughly 8%. Trimming cost V 2 bases and J 3 bases, with 10 bases left between them. This CDR3 spans 14 amino acids. In germline, CDR1 is KGHSH, CDR2 LQKENI. The source material was peripheral blood. This clonotype was obtained from a woman aged 60-75 years with COVID-19, enrolled during active disease. V and J are TRBV18 and TRBJ1-1; D unclear. The CDR3 here is CASSPNRGYTEAFF. In DNA, the CDR3 is TGTGCCAGCTCACCAAACCGGGGTTACACTGAAGCTTTCTTT.